A single TCR beta chain is shown here with its context. CDR3 length: 15 residues. V lost 4 bases to trimming and J lost 3 bases; unmatched junction nucleotides: 5. CDR1 MDHEN and CDR2 SYDVKM come from the germline V gene. Here immunoSEQ multiplex PCR was the method, and the copy in TCRdb shows in-frame clones only, minus some. Counted here are roughly 350,000 clones, 85% occurring once; the ten biggest clones make up 3% to 4.5%. This sample stems from a study of blood T cell repertoires in COVID-19. The overall study: T cells, B-cell-depleted T cells, or PBMCs provided the cDNA or gDNA that served as material.

The sample consisted of peripheral blood. The receptor's source is a woman younger than 35 with acute or convalescent COVID-19. The chain couples TRBV28 to TRBJ1-3; TRBD1 matches at 8 bases. Here the CDR3 DNA reads TGTGCCAGCAGTTCCCCCGGGACAGGTGGAAACACCATATATTTT. The encoded protein is CASSSPGTGGNTIYF.